This TCR beta chain was sequenced for a study of T-cell reconstitution after alpha-beta-depleted transplantation in children. This clonotype was counted at least ten times. The CDR3 length is 13 residues. Trimming left V 7 bases short and J 10 bases short, with 19 bases between. The authors prepared the TCRbeta library with unique molecular identifiers. TCRdb independently ran MiXCR on the PCR reads; one entry per CDR3 protein. The sample consists of about 230,000 distinct CDR3 sequences, about 8.8% of them appearing once. The sample was PBMCs from the stem cell graft donor, taken from the stem cell graft. The TCR originated in a human donor who donated a stem cell graft to a child with SCID. The chain uses TRBV12-3 or TRBV12-4 and TRBJ1-1; TRBD1 might be the D (6 bases). The CDR3 protein is CASTPQGSLRAFF. The DNA of the CDR3 is TGTGCCAGCACCCCACAGGGTTCGCTTAGAGCTTTCTTT.